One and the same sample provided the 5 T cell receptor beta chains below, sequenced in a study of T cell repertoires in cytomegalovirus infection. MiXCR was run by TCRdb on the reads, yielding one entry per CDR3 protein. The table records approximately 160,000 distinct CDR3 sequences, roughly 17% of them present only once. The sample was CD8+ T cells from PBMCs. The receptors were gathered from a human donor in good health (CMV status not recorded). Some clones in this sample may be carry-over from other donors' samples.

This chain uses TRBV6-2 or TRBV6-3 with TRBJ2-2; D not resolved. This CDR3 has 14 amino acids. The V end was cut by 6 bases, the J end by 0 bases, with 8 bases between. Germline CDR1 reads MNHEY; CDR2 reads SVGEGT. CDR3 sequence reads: CASSTFANTGELFF. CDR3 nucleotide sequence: TGTGCCAGCAGCACCTTCGCGAACACCGGGGAGCTGTTTTTT.

CDR3 coding DNA: TGTGCCAGCAGTTACGGGGGAGCGACTGAAGCTTTCTTT. It codes for CASSYGGATEAFF. The chain recombines TRBV6-6 with TRBJ1-1; D perhaps matches TRBD1 (5 bases). The CDR3 totals 13 residues. V lost 2 bases and J 5 bases, leaving 9 bases between the germline ends. From germline, CDR1 is MNHNY and CDR2 SVGAGI (reference sequence).

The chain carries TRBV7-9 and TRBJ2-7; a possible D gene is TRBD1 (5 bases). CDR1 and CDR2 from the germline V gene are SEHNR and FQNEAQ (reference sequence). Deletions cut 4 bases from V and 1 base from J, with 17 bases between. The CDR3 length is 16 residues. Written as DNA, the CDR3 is TGTGCCAGCAGCTCAACTGTGGGGCAGACGTCCTACGAGCAGTACTTC. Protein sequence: CASSSTVGQTSYEQYF. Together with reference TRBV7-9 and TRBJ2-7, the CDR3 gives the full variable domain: DTGVSQNPRHKITKRGQNVTFRCDPISEHNRLYWYRQTLGQGPEFLTYFQNEAQLEKSRLLSDRFSAERPKGSFSTLEIQRTEQGDSAMYLCASSSTVGQTSYEQYFGPGTRLTVT.

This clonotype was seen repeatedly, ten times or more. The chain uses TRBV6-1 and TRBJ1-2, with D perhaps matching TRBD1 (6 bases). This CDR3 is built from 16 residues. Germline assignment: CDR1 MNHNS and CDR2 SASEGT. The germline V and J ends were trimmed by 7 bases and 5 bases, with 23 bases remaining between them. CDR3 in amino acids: CASTEKQGPLRYGYTF. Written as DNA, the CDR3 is TGTGCCAGCACCGAGAAGCAGGGGCCTTTAAGATATGGCTACACCTTC.

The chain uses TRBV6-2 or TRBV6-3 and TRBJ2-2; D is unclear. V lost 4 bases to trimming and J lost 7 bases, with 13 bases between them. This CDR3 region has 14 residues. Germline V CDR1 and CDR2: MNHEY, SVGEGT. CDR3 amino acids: CASSLSLFGGELFF. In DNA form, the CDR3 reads TGTGCCAGCAGTTTAAGCCTTTTCGGCGGGGAGCTGTTTTTT.